Below, 13 T cell receptor beta chains from the same sample are listed, as sequenced in a study of Ad26.COV2.S vaccination and SARS-CoV-2 variants. Only in-frame clones appear in the TCRdb table, and some are missing; sequencing was by immunoSEQ multiplex PCR. This sample has more than 400,000 clones; around 91% occur once, and the top ten carry roughly 4%. This sample's treatment: some 20 received Ad26.COV2.S at low or high dose, single or two shots; 5 received placebo; per-sample allocation not given. After the first vaccine or placebo injection, samples were drawn on day 63. The sequences come from peripheral blood, collected in a trial of Ad26.COV2.S vaccine versus placebo. The receptor set was obtained from a person between 18 and 65 years old who received the Ad26.COV2.S COVID-19 vaccine or a placebo.

The chain joins TRBV6-2 or TRBV6-3 to TRBJ2-7; 9 bases align to TRBD2. V gave up 2 bases and J gave up 0 bases; unmatched junction bases: 11. There are 18 residues in the CDR3. Germline CDR1 is MNHEY and CDR2 is SVGEGT. The CDR3 is CASSYGVAGEDFSYEQYF. In DNA form, the CDR3 reads TGTGCCAGCAGTTACGGGGTAGCGGGAGAGGACTTCTCCTACGAGCAGTACTTC.

V is TRBV3-1 (or the pseudogene TRBV3-2) and J is TRBJ2-5; possible D gene TRBD2, 5 bases. Germline-derived CDR1 and CDR2 are LGHDT and YNNKEL (reference sequence). This CDR3 has 16 residues. Between the trimmed V and J ends, which lost 3 bases and 3 bases, there was a span of 17 bases. The CDR3 here is CASSQIIPGTEETQYF. The CDR3 DNA sequence: TGTGCCAGCAGCCAGATAATCCCGGGAACAGAAGAGACCCAGTACTTC.

The chain has TRBV27 and TRBJ2-4, with TRBD1 matching over 9 bases. Germline lookup yields CDR1 MNHEY and CDR2 SMNVEV (reference sequence). The CDR3 has 15 residues. The V and J ends lost 5 bases and 4 bases, in that order; junction bases with no gene match: 6. CDR3 in amino acids: CASSKPGTGKNIQYF. As DNA, the CDR3 is TGTGCCAGCAGTAAACCCGGGACAGGGAAAAACATTCAGTACTTC.

There are a few counts of this clone. J is TRBJ2-1 and V is TRBV5-6; the D call may be TRBD1 or TRBD2 (6 bases each). Germline values: CDR1 SGHDT, CDR2 YYEEEE. V lost 1 base and J 9 bases, leaving 17 bases between the germline ends. This CDR3 is 15 amino acids long. The CDR3 DNA reads as TGTGCCAGCAGCTTGAACGGGGGCGAGTTAACTGAGCAGTTCTTC. Its protein is CASSLNGGELTEQFF.

This chain uses TRBV29-1 with TRBJ2-3, with D perhaps matching TRBD1 or TRBD2 (6 bases each). Germline V lookup: CDR1 SQVTM, CDR2 ANQGSEA. Trimming stripped 6 bases from V and 8 bases from J, with 18 bases between. This CDR3 comprises 13 residues. In nucleotides, the CDR3 is TGCAGCGTAGCCAACAGGGACTTGGGTACGCAGTATTTT. It encodes CSVANRDLGTQYF.

The chain joins TRBV27 to TRBJ2-3, with TRBD2 matching 12 bases. Germline V gives CDR1 MNHEY, CDR2 SMNVEV (reference sequence). The CDR3 consists of 19 residues. The V and J ends lost 0 bases and 3 bases, in that order; junction bases with no gene match: 10. CDR3 amino acids: CASSLSPRSLAGGTDTQYF. The CDR3 DNA follows: TGTGCCAGCAGTTTATCGCCCCGCTCTCTAGCGGGGGGGACAGATACGCAGTATTTT.

This clone turned up a few times. The CDR3 here is CASRTSGNNEQFF. The CDR3, as DNA: TGTGCCAGTCGGACTAGCGGAAACAATGAGCAGTTCTTC. The chain couples TRBV19 to TRBJ2-1, with 10 bases lining up with TRBD2. The CDR3 runs 13 residues. Germline V gives CDR1 LNHDA, CDR2 SQIVND (reference sequence). Trimming removed 8 bases from V and 5 bases from J; junction bases left unmatched: 3.

The V gene is TRBV7-3, the J gene TRBJ2-2, with 9 bases identical to TRBD1. V gave up 6 bases and J gave up 3 bases; unmatched junction bases: 11. From germline, CDR1 is SGHTA and CDR2 FQGTGA. The CDR3 is 17 residues long. The CDR3 sequence: CASSNRGRALDTGELFF. The CDR3, as DNA: TGTGCCAGCAGTAACAGGGGGCGGGCGCTGGACACCGGGGAGCTGTTTTTT. The full variable domain, completed using reference TRBV7-3 and TRBJ2-2, is GAGVSQTPSNKVTEKGKYVELRCDPISGHTALYWYRQSLGQGPEFLIYFQGTGAADDSGLPNDRFFAVRPEGSVSTLKIQRTERGDSAVYLCASSNRGRALDTGELFFGEGSRLTVL.

The chain carries TRBV24-1 and TRBJ2-2; no firm D call. Between the trimmed V and J ends, which lost 7 bases and 4 bases, there was a span of 15 bases. From germline, CDR1 is KGHDR and CDR2 SFDVKD. This CDR3 has 15 amino acids. The CDR3 loop is CATSSFTEVTGELFF. In nucleotides, the CDR3 is TGTGCCACCAGCTCATTTACCGAGGTCACCGGGGAGCTGTTTTTT.

The chain recombines TRBV28 with TRBJ2-1; D is ambiguous. In germline, CDR1 is MDHEN, CDR2 SYDVKM. This CDR3 is 11 amino acids long. V was shortened by 5 bases and J by 8 bases, with 7 bases between the two germline ends. The CDR3 sequence is CASSRHHEQFF. DNA of the CDR3: TGTGCCAGCAGTCGCCATCATGAGCAGTTCTTC.

The chain joins TRBV5-1 to TRBJ2-5; 8 nucleotides match TRBD1. J lost 1 base, V lost 4 bases, and 15 bases had no gene match. Germline V lookup: CDR1 SGHRS, CDR2 YFSETQ. This CDR3 comprises 18 residues. The CDR3 coding sequence is TGCGCCAGCAGCCCCAGGGGGCTATTAGGGGGACGCCAAGAGACCCAGTACTTC. It encodes CASSPRGLLGGRQETQYF.

The chain uses TRBV7-2 and TRBJ2-1; no reliable D call. Per the germline V gene, CDR1 is SGHTA and CDR2 is FQGNSA. The CDR3 is made up of 13 amino acids. Deletions cut 1 base from V and 9 bases from J, with 10 bases between. The CDR3 reads CASSLEAPAEQFF. The CDR3, as DNA: TGTGCCAGCAGCTTAGAGGCCCCCGCTGAGCAGTTCTTC.

The V call is TRBV6-1, the J call TRBJ1-3; D gene ambiguous. The CDR3 sequence is 14 residues long. The V gene lost 3 bases and the J gene lost 0 bases, with 6 bases spanning the gap. Germline lookup yields CDR1 MNHNS and CDR2 SASEGT. CDR3 sequence reads: CASSETSSGNTIYF. CDR3 nucleotide sequence: TGTGCCAGCAGTGAGACGAGCTCTGGAAACACCATATATTTT.